The source of this T cell receptor beta chain is a study of T cell clonotyping in hematopoietic cell transplantation. The study, taken as a whole, reports: Graft donor and pretransplant recipient Inverse Simpson Index values predicted broader posttransplant TCR diversity. Pathologically expanded recipient clonotypes increased progressively from day 30 to day 180 as diversity fell.

The method was immunoSEQ multiplex PCR; TCRdb's version includes in-frame clones alone and lacks a portion of them. The table has roughly 49,000 clones, about nine tenths seen once. Regarding time point: recipient sample about 28 days before transplant, after cytoreduction. Recipient blood drawn about 28 days pretransplant and days 30, 100, 180 after. As to this clone: Its antigen remains unknown.

The germline V gene encodes CDR1 MNHEY and CDR2 SMNVEV (reference sequence). Trimming shortened V by 4 bases and J by 7 bases, and 14 bases separated the two germline ends. The CDR3 totals 14 residues. The starting material was peripheral blood mononuclear cells, obtained before stem cell transplant. V is TRBV27 and J is TRBJ1-5, with TRBD1 as a possible D gene (6 bases). This clonotype was sampled from a man between 60 and 70 years old with biphenotypic leukemia. Some clones in this sample may be carry-over from other donors' samples. The CDR3 DNA sequence: TGTGCCAGCAGTTGGGGGGGCGGGGAGCAGCCCCAGCATTTT. This gives the protein CASSWGGGEQPQHF.